The clone carrying this T cell receptor beta chain was observed once. Its antigen remains unidentified. A much larger clone differs by one base, so this may be a read error. A first 10-cycle multiplex round used 32 V-gene and 13 J-gene primers on TCR beta CDR3. TCRdb itself ran the multiplex PCR reads through MiXCR, one entry per CDR3 protein. The repertoire holds approximately 9,600 distinct CDR3 sequences, with around 27% as singletons. Bulk tumor genomic DNA constituted the template, at approximately 600 ng per sample. Multiple widely separated biopsies were taken from each primary tumor at surgery. The study cohort was described as untreated, and its members had newly diagnosed non-small cell lung cancer. They went on to have curative surgery. The V segment lost 5 bases and the J segment 3 bases; nucleotides outside the gene matches: 8. The CDR3 spans 16 residues. CDR1 is SGHNT and CDR2 is YENEEA in the germline V gene.

This record comes from a study of immune heterogeneity within non-small cell lung tumors. Study in general: Tumor histology was classified as squamous cell carcinoma in a handful of cases, non-squamous carcinoma in 10 and not otherwise specified in 1. Study-level findings and limits: Recurrence of identical dominant CDR3 beta clonotypes was observed across intrapatient tumor sites, concomitant with site-unique high-frequency clones.

Sequencing input: lung tumor tissue. This sequence originates from a woman aged 50 to 60 with non-small cell lung cancer. The chain uses TRBV11-3 and TRBJ2-3, with TRBD2 matching 10 bases. The CDR3: CASSRGTSEGTDTQYF. In nucleotides, the CDR3 is TGTGCCAGCAGCCGTGGGACTAGCGAGGGAACAGATACGCAGTATTTT.